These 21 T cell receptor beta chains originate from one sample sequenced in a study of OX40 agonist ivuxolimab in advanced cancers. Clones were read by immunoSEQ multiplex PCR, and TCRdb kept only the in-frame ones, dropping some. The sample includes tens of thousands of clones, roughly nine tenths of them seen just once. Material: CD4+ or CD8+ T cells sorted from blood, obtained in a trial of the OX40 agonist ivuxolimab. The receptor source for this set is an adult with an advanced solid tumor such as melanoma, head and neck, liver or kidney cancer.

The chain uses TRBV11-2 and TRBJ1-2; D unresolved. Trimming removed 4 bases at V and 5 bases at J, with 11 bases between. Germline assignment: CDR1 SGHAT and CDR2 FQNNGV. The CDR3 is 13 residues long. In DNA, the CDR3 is TGTGCCAGCAGCTACCCAGCGGGGTATGGCTACACCTTC. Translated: CASSYPAGYGYTF.

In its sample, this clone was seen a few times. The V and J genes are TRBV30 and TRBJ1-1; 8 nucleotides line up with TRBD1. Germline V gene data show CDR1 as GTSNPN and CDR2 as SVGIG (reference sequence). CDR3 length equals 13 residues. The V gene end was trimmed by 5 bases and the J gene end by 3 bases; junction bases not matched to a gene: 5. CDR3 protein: CAWGDRGYTEAFF. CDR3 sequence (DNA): TGTGCCTGGGGCGACAGGGGATACACTGAAGCTTTCTTT.

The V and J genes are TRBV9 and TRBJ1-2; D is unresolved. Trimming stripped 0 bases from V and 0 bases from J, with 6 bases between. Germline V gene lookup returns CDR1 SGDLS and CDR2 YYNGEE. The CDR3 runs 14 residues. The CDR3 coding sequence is TGTGCCAGCAGCGTAGCCGCTTCTAACTATGGCTACACCTTC. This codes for CASSVAASNYGYTF.

The CDR3 DNA follows: TGTGCCAGTAGCGGGGACAGGGGTTCGGCCCAGTACTTC. It translates to CASSGDRGSAQYF. This chain uses TRBV19 with TRBJ2-5, with 10 bases lining up with TRBD1. The CDR3 spans 13 residues. V was clipped by 6 bases and J by 9 bases; unmatched bases: 7. Germline V gene sequence: CDR1 LNHDA, CDR2 SQIVND (reference sequence).

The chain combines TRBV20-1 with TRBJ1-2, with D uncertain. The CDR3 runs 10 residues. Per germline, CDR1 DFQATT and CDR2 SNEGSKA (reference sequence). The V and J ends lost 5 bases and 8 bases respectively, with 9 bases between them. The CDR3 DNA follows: TGCAGTGCTGTCGGTCGCGGCTACACCTTC. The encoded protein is CSAVGRGYTF.

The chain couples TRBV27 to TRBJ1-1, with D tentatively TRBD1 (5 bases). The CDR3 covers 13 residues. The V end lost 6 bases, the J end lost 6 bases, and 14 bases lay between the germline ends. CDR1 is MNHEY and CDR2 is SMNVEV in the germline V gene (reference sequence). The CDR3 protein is CASSLQGYPEAFF. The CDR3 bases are TGTGCCAGCAGCCTCCAGGGTTACCCTGAAGCTTTCTTT.

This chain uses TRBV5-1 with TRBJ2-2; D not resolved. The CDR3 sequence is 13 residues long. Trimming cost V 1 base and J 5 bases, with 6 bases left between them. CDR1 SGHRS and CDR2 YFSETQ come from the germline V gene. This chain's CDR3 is CASSLTTTGELFF. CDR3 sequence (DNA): TGCGCCAGCAGCTTGACAACGACCGGGGAGCTGTTTTTT.

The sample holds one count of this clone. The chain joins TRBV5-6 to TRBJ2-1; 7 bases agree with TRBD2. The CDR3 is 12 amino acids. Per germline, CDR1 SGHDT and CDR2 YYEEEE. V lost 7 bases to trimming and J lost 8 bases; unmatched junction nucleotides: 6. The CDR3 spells CASGGRVDEQFF. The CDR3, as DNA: TGTGCCAGCGGTGGGAGGGTGGATGAGCAGTTCTTC.

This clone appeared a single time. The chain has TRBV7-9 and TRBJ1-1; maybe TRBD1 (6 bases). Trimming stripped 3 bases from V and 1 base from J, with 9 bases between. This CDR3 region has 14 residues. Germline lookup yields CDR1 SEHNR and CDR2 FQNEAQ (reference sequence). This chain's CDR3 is CASSFGQPNTEAFF. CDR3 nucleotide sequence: TGTGCCAGCAGCTTTGGACAGCCGAACACTGAAGCTTTCTTT.

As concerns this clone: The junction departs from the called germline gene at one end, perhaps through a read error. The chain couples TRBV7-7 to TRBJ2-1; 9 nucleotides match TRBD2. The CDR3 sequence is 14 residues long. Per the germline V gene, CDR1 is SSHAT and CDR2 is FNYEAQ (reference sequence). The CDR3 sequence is CASSTGTSPFEQFF. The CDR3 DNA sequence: TGTGCTAGCAGTACCGGGACTAGCCCTTTTGAGCAGTTCTTC.

DNA for the CDR3: TGTGCCAGCAGTATGGGACCTGGGGCCAACGTCCTGACTTTC. It encodes CASSMGPGANVLTF. This chain links TRBV6-1 with TRBJ2-6, with D possibly being TRBD1 or TRBD2 (5 bases each). The germline V and J ends were trimmed by 5 bases and 2 bases, with 7 bases remaining between them. This CDR3 region has 14 residues. The germline gives CDR1 MNHNS, CDR2 SASEGT.

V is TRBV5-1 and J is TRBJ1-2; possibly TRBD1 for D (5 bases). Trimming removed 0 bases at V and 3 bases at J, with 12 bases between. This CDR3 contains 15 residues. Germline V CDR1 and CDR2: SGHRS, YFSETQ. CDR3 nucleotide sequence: TGCGCCAGCAGCTTGGGAACCGGAGGGGACTATGGCTACACCTTC. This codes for CASSLGTGGDYGYTF.

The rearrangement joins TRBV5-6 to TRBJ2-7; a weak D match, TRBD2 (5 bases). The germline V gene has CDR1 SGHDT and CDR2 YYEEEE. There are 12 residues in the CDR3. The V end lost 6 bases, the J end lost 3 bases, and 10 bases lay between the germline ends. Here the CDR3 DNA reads TGTGCCAGCAACCTCGGGGTCTACGAGCAGTACTTC. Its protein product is CASNLGVYEQYF.

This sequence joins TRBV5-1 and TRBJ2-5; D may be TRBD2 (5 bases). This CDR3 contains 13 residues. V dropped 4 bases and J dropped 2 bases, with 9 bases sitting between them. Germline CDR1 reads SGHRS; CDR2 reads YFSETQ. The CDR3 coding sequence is TGCGCCAGCAGCACGGGATATCAAGAGACCCAGTACTTC. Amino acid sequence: CASSTGYQETQYF.

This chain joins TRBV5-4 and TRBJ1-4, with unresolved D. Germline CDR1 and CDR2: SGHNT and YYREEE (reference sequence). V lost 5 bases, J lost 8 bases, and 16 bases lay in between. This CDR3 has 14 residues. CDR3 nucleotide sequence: TGTGCCAGCAGTCTCCTCCGGGGTCGGGAAAAACTGTTTTTT. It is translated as CASSLLRGREKLFF. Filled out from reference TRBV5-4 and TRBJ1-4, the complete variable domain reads ETGVTQSPTHLIKTRGQQVTLRCSSQSGHNTVSWYQQALGQGPQFIFQYYREEENGRGNFPPRFSGLQFPNYSSELNVNALELDDSALYLCASSLLRGREKLFFGSGTQLSVL.

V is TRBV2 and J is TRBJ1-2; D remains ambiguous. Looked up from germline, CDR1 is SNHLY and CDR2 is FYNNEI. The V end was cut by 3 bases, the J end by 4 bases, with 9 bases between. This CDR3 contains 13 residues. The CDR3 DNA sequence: TGTGCCAGCAGTGAGGTCCGGACCTATGGCTACACCTTC. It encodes CASSEVRTYGYTF. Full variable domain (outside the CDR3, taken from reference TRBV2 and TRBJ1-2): EPEVTQTPSHQVTQMGQEVILRCVPISNHLYFYWYRQILGQKVEFLVSFYNNEISEKSEIFDDQFSVERPDGSNFTLKIRSTKLEDSAMYFCASSEVRTYGYTFGSGTRLTVV.

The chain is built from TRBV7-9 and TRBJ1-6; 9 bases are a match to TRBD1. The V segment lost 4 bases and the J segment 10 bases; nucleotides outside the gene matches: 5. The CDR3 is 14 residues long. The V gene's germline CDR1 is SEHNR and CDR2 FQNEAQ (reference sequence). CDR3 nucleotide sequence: TGTGCCAGCAGCTCCGACAGGGGGTTCTCACCCCTCCACTTT. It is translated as CASSSDRGFSPLHF.

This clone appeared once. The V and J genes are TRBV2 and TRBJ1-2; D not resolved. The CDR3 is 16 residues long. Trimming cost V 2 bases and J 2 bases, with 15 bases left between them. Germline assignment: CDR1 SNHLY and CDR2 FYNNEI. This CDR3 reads CASSERAAAGNYGYTF. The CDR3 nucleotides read TGTGCCAGCAGTGAAAGGGCCGCCGCGGGAAACTATGGCTACACCTTC.

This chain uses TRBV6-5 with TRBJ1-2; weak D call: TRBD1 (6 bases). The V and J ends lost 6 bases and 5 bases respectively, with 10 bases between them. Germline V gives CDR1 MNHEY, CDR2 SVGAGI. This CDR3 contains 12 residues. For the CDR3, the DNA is TGTGCCAGCAGGGCGGGGGCGTATGGCTACACCTTC. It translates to CASRAGAYGYTF.

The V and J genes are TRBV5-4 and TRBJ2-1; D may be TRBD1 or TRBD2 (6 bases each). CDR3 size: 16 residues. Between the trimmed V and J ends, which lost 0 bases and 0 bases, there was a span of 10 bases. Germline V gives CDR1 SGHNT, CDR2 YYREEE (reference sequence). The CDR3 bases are TGTGCCAGCAGCTTGGGGGGGGCGGGCTCCTACAATGAGCAGTTCTTC. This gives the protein CASSLGGAGSYNEQFF.

The CDR3 loop reads CASSPQQQGANTGELFF. The CDR3 nucleotides read TGTGCCAGCTCACCACAGCAGCAGGGTGCGAACACCGGGGAGCTGTTTTTT. The chain joins TRBV18 to TRBJ2-2, with D perhaps matching TRBD1 (5 bases). The CDR3 runs 17 residues. Trimming pared 1 base from V and 0 bases from J, leaving 12 bases between. Germline values: CDR1 KGHSH, CDR2 LQKENI.